One T cell receptor beta chain is described in this entry. Which antigen it targets is not known. Base quality data are lacking; no much larger clone is found one base away. Trimming leaves V shorter by 3 bases and J shorter by 2 bases, with the junction holding 18 bases beyond the gene matches. The CDR3, cysteine through phenylalanine, is 19 amino acids long. Only CDR3 DNA is held: 57 bases, read in frame from base 1. The germline V gene specifies SGHDT as CDR1 and YYEEEE as CDR2. The receptor library was made with PCR. Sequencing was performed on an Illumina HiSeq 2500. TCR library preparation used molecular barcoding, with unique molecular identifiers applied to normalize quantification of the TCRbeta repertoire. The public reads were quality trimmed at Q25 with fastp and then assembled into clones with MiXCR by TCRdb, keeping productive beta chains. Here each entry gathers all rows of one CDR3 protein and keeps the most common genes and DNA. The sample includes 480,000 or so distinct CDR3 sequences, with roughly 10% observed a single time. Of the sample, about 2% falls within the top ten clones.

This sample was included in a study of T-cell reconstitution after alpha-beta-depleted transplantation in children (dated by TCRdb to about 2016). Describing the broader study: T-cell immune reconstitution after TCRalphabeta/CD19-depleted allogeneic hematopoietic cell transplantation in children was quantitatively tracked in the study by means of TCR repertoire profiling. What the study reported, not specific to this receptor: The frequencies of hyperexpanded clones fell over the following months, and after one year, T-cell counts and TCRbeta diversity were mostly attributed to newly produced T cells. The apparently early recovery of alphabetaT-cell counts about two months after transplant reportedly depended on only several hundred rapidly expanded clones that came from non-depleted graft cells. In some patients, the high TCRbeta diversity seen at day 60 was put down to recipient T cells and intrathymic progenitors that had survived conditioning.

The treatment or condition label, read with the paper, signifies: allogeneic hematopoietic cell transplantation with graft depleted of TCRalphabeta T cells and CD19 B cells. Transplant recipients were children who received TCRalphabeta/CD19-depleted allogeneic hematopoietic cell grafts. The sequences come from PBMCs, collected before TCRalphabeta/CD19-depleted stem cell transplant. The sequence links TRBV5-6 to TRBJ2-7; the central 9 bases match TRBD1. The sequence was obtained from a child aged 2 to 10 with inherited bone marrow failure, due to receive a stem cell transplant. The CDR3: CASSSRQGDFSLPPYEQYF. The bases are TGTGCCAGCAGCTCAAGACAGGGGGACTTCTCCCTACCCCCCTACGAGCAGTACTTC.